The T cell receptor (beta chain) under discussion was sequenced for a study of blood T cell repertoires in COVID-19. Study-level background: COVID-19 samples collected from the United States, Italy and Spain covered acute and convalescent phases.

In the original processing: Amplification of reference gene primers was used by the study to estimate nucleated cell counts. Profiled with immunoSEQ multiplex PCR; TCRdb holds only in-frame clones, not every one. Clone size and the V and J calls come from that table; the DNA yielded D and trimming. The sample lists around 160,000 clones; over 70% were seen once. The CDR3 contains 15 residues. Trimming removed 5 bases from V and 7 bases from J; junction bases left unmatched: 8. Per germline, CDR1 SGHAT and CDR2 FQNNGV. This receptor was identified in an elderly man with acute or convalescent COVID-19. The rearrangement links TRBV11-2 to TRBJ1-6, with 7 bases that match TRBD1. Sequenced material: peripheral blood. CDR3 nucleotides: TGTGCCAGCAGCGCCCCGCGACAGGGAAATTCACCCCTCCACTTT. Amino acids: CASSAPRQGNSPLHF.